This TCR beta chain originates from a study of T cells in Graves' hyperthyroidism and ophthalmopathy. From RNA transcripts, TCR beta CDR3 regions were amplified. Initially, a first-round RT-PCR of the TCR CDR3 employed the HTBI primer set. From the multiplex PCR reads, TCRdb called clonotypes with MiXCR, one entry per CDR3 protein. Among 700,000 to 950,000 distinct CDR3 sequences listed, 35% were seen once. Fresh 10 ml peripheral blood yielded PBMCs. The CDR3 has 13 amino acids. The V gene lost 7 bases and the J gene lost 0 bases, with 6 bases spanning the gap. Germline V gene data show CDR1 as SEHNR and CDR2 as FQNEAQ (reference sequence).

The J gene is TRBJ2-2, the V gene TRBV7-9; maybe TRBD1 (5 bases). The sequenced sample was blood. The TCR comes from a woman between 40 and 50 years old with Graves' hyperthyroidism. Here the CDR3 reads CASMDTNTGELFF. Here the CDR3 DNA reads TGTGCCAGCATGGACACGAACACCGGGGAGCTGTTTTTT.